These 21 T cell receptor beta chains share one sample of origin, sequenced in a study of blood T cell repertoires in COVID-19 (dated by TCRdb to between 2020 and 2021). Library preparation employed the immunoSEQ multiplex PCR assay. Here the immuneACCESS table is served through TCRdb, limited to in-frame sequences with V and J called. Missing clones are a known gap in these copies; in checked studies unresolved V genes cover under half, and the rest lacks a known reason. The sample includes 650,000 to 800,000 clones, with over 80% observed a single time. The ten largest account for about 0.24% of the sample. Sequencing used peripheral blood. These receptors originate from a woman younger than 35 with acute or convalescent COVID-19.

This chain connects TRBV7-8 to TRBJ1-2, with 7 bases fitting TRBD1. V dropped 6 bases and J dropped 7; count of bases not matched to a gene: 11. The CDR3 spans 14 residues. Germline CDR1 and CDR2: SGHVS and FQNEAQ. CDR3 DNA sequence: TGTGCCAGCAGTTTCTCGGAGGGGGCGCCTGGCTACACCTTC. Its protein is CASSFSEGAPGYTF.

This sequence joins TRBV3-1 (or the pseudogene TRBV3-2) and TRBJ1-2; TRBD1 might be the D (6 bases). Trimming cost V 3 bases and J 2 bases, with 10 bases left between them. The CDR3 is 14 amino acids. CDR1 and CDR2 (germline): LGHDT, YNNKEL (reference sequence). The CDR3: CASSQLQGNYGYTF. In DNA, the CDR3 is TGTGCCAGCAGCCAGTTACAGGGCAACTATGGCTACACCTTC.

The genes are TRBV7-3 and TRBJ2-3; 8 bases line up with TRBD2. With 5 bases clipped from V and 2 bases from J, the junction kept 9 bases outside the gene matches. Germline CDR1 SGHTA, CDR2 FQGTGA. The CDR3 sequence is 16 residues long. CDR3 loop: CASSLGLAMTTDTQYF. The CDR3 coding sequence is TGTGCCAGCAGCCTTGGACTAGCAATGACCACAGATACGCAGTATTTT.

This chain links TRBV27 with TRBJ1-1, with D uncertain. Per the germline V gene, CDR1 is MNHEY and CDR2 is SMNVEV (reference sequence). This CDR3 comprises 13 residues. V shed 2 bases and J shed 1 base, with 5 bases lying between them. CDR3 protein: CASSLLSNTEAFF. In DNA form, the CDR3 reads TGTGCCAGCAGTTTACTCTCGAACACTGAAGCTTTCTTT.

This clone was recorded a few times. This chain uses TRBV5-1 with TRBJ1-1; 7 bases are shared with TRBD1. V lost 4 bases to trimming and J lost 0 bases; unmatched junction nucleotides: 15. The CDR3 contains 18 residues. Germline-derived CDR1 and CDR2 are SGHRS and YFSETQ. The CDR3: CASSINLQGQGMNTEAFF. The CDR3, as DNA: TGCGCCAGCAGCATTAACCTACAGGGGCAGGGGATGAACACTGAAGCTTTCTTT.

About this clone: The sample contains more than one DNA sequence encoding this CDR3. The chain has TRBV20-1 and TRBJ2-7; 7 positions match TRBD1. CDR1 is DFQATT, CDR2 SNEGSKA, per germline (reference sequence). The trim removed 3 bases at V and 4 bases at J, leaving 0 bases unmatched. The CDR3 covers 11 residues. The DNA of the CDR3 is TGCAGTGCTAGGACAGGGTACGAGCAGTACTTC. It translates to CSARTGYEQYF.

The chain carries TRBV6-5 and TRBJ1-4, with unresolved D. V was shortened by 2 bases and J by 6 bases, with 10 bases between the two germline ends. The CDR3 is 14 amino acids. Germline CDR1 and CDR2: MNHEY and SVGAGI. Here the CDR3 DNA reads TGTGCCAGCAGTTACCGGTTTGGTGATGAAAAACTGTTTTTT. It is translated as CASSYRFGDEKLFF.

The chain has TRBV7-2 and TRBJ2-7; 10 bases match TRBD1. V dropped 5 bases and J dropped 2; count of bases not matched to a gene: 6. CDR1 is SGHTA, CDR2 FQGNSA, per germline. CDR3 length equals 15 residues. CDR3 sequence: CASSARDRGPYEQYF. The CDR3 nucleotides read TGTGCCAGCAGCGCCCGGGACAGGGGACCCTACGAGCAGTACTTC. The full variable domain, rest sourced from reference TRBV7-2 and TRBJ2-7, is GAGVSQSPSNKVTEKGKDVELRCDPISGHTALYWYRQSLGQGLEFLIYFQGNSAPDKSGLPSDRFSAERTGGSVSTLTIQRTQQEDSAVYLCASSARDRGPYEQYFGPGTRLTVT.

The CDR3, as DNA: TGTGCCTGGAGCTCGCCGGGACTAGCGTACGAGCAGTACTTC. This codes for CAWSSPGLAYEQYF. The chain joins TRBV30 to TRBJ2-7; the match to TRBD2 covers 10 bases. The germline gives CDR1 GTSNPN, CDR2 SVGIG (reference sequence). V was clipped by 3 bases and J by 4 bases; unmatched bases: 6. The CDR3 totals 14 residues.

The CDR3 region is CATSRDYGTSGTDTQYF. For the CDR3, the DNA is TGTGCCACCAGCAGAGATTACGGGACTAGCGGGACAGATACGCAGTATTTT. The J gene is TRBJ2-3, the V gene TRBV15; 12 bases align to TRBD2. Germline loops: CDR1 LNHNV, CDR2 YYDKDF (reference sequence). The CDR3 has 17 amino acids. The V segment lost 0 bases and the J segment 3 bases; nucleotides outside the gene matches: 4.

The table lists this clone with a few counts. The gene calls are TRBV27 and TRBJ1-2; D is uncertain. Per germline, CDR1 MNHEY and CDR2 SMNVEV (reference sequence). CDR3 length: 15 residues. Trimming pared 8 bases from V and 1 base from J, leaving 17 bases between. As DNA, the CDR3 is TGTGCCAGCGGGAGAGGCGGGCTGAATAACTATGGCTACACCTTC. It codes for CASGRGGLNNYGYTF.

The chain is built from TRBV7-9 and TRBJ2-2, with 9 bases matching TRBD1. The J segment lost 6 bases and the V segment lost 6 bases, leaving 14 bases of the junction unmatched. The CDR3 extends over 17 amino acids. Per germline, CDR1 SEHNR and CDR2 FQNEAQ (reference sequence). CDR3 nucleotides: TGTGCCAGCAGTTCAACGTCGGGACAGGGTAGGGCCGGGGAGCTGTTTTTT. Protein sequence: CASSSTSGQGRAGELFF. Supplemented by reference TRBV7-9 and TRBJ2-2, the full variable domain reads DTGVSQNPRHKITKRGQNVTFRCDPISEHNRLYWYRQTLGQGPEFLTYFQNEAQLEKSRLLSDRFSAERPKGSFSTLEIQRTEQGDSAMYLCASSSTSGQGRAGELFFGEGSRLTVL.

The chain carries TRBV30 and TRBJ1-2, with D tentatively TRBD1 (5 bases). V lost 0 bases, J lost 2 bases, and 19 bases lay in between. CDR1 and CDR2 from the germline V gene are GTSNPN and SVGIG (reference sequence). CDR3 length: 17 residues. This chain's CDR3 is CAWSVGPFPPKNYGYTF. DNA for the CDR3: TGTGCCTGGAGTGTGGGGCCATTCCCCCCTAAAAACTATGGCTACACCTTC.

The chain combines TRBV7-2 with TRBJ2-2, with TRBD1 as a possible D gene (6 bases). The ends were cut back, 5 bases at V and 6 bases at J, with 13 bases in the middle. CDR1 SGHTA and CDR2 FQGNSA come from the germline V gene. The CDR3 extends over 14 amino acids. DNA for the CDR3: TGTGCCAGCAGCCCCCTCAGGGGCCCCGGGGAGCTGTTTTTT. Translated: CASSPLRGPGELFF. The full variable domain, with the rest looked up from reference TRBV7-2 and TRBJ2-2, is GAGVSQSPSNKVTEKGKDVELRCDPISGHTALYWYRQSLGQGLEFLIYFQGNSAPDKSGLPSDRFSAERTGGSVSTLTIQRTQQEDSAVYLCASSPLRGPGELFFGEGSRLTVL.

The CDR3 bases are TGTGCCACCAGCAGAGATTCAAGGACTATCTATGGCTACACCTTC. Amino acid sequence: CATSRDSRTIYGYTF. V usage is TRBV15 and J usage is TRBJ1-2; D is unclear. This CDR3 has 15 amino acids. V was clipped by 0 bases and J by 4 bases, with 12 bases between them. Germline V gene lookup returns CDR1 LNHNV and CDR2 YYDKDF (reference sequence).

The rearrangement uses TRBV3-1 (or the pseudogene TRBV3-2) and TRBJ2-2; D is possibly TRBD2 (6 bases). Germline V CDR1 and CDR2: LGHDT, YNNKEL (reference sequence). This CDR3 contains 13 residues. V was clipped by 5 bases and J by 6 bases, with 10 bases between them. CDR3 sequence (DNA): TGTGCCAGCAGCGGGACTTCCCCCGGGGAGCTGTTTTTT. Its protein is CASSGTSPGELFF.

The rearrangement joins TRBV5-1 to TRBJ1-1, with D possibly being TRBD1 (6 bases). V was cut by 4 bases and J by 5 bases, with 9 bases left in between. Germline V gives CDR1 SGHRS, CDR2 YFSETQ. This CDR3 is 12 amino acids long. Here the CDR3 reads CASSNRETEAFF. The CDR3 bases are TGCGCCAGCAGCAACAGGGAGACTGAAGCTTTCTTT.

This clone was seen only a few times. The V and J genes are TRBV5-6 and TRBJ1-1, with TRBD1 matching 7 bases. Per germline, CDR1 SGHDT and CDR2 YYEEEE. The CDR3 sequence is 15 residues long. V lost 6 bases, J lost 0 bases, and 8 bases stayed unmatched. CDR3 in DNA: TGTGCCAGCACCCTCAGGGGGATCATGAACACTGAAGCTTTCTTT. This gives the protein CASTLRGIMNTEAFF.

CDR3 residues: CASSSRRDDEQFF. Here the CDR3 DNA reads TGTGCCAGCAGCTCCCGGAGGGACGATGAGCAGTTCTTC. The V and J genes are TRBV21-1 and TRBJ2-1; TRBD2, the table's D call, was not compared with the DNA. TRBV21-1 is reported as a pseudogene. The CDR3 spans 13 residues.

The rearrangement joins TRBV7-2 to TRBJ2-5, with 9 bases lining up with TRBD1. This CDR3 has 16 residues. CDR1 is SGHTA and CDR2 is FQGNSA in the germline V gene. V lost 1 base, J lost 5 bases, and 8 bases stayed unmatched. CDR3 nucleotides: TGTGCCAGCAGCTTAGTTACGGGACAGGGAGCGGAGACCCAGTACTTC. Amino acids: CASSLVTGQGAETQYF.

The genes are TRBV19 and TRBJ2-7, with TRBD1 matching 8 bases. The trim removed 3 bases at V and 7 bases at J, leaving 8 bases unmatched. Germline CDR1 reads LNHDA; CDR2 reads SQIVND (reference sequence). The CDR3 consists of 14 residues. The CDR3, as DNA: TGTGCCAGTAGTATTGGGCAGGGGGCGTCTGAGCAGTACTTC. It specifies CASSIGQGASEQYF.